What follows are 30 T cell receptor beta chains derived from one specimen sequenced in a study of blood T cell repertoires in COVID-19. Produced via immunoSEQ multiplex PCR; TCRdb's table is partial and in-frame only. Among around 160,000 clones, 82% were seen once, and the ten largest hold approximately 10%. The source material was PBMCs or T cells enriched from blood (not recorded which). The origin of the receptors is a man aged 50 to 59 who had recovered from COVID-19.

The chain is built from TRBV18 and TRBJ1-2, with 8 positions matching TRBD1. CDR1 is KGHSH, CDR2 LQKENI, per germline. Losses at the gene ends were 0 bases for V and 1 base for J; bases not matched to a gene: 4. The CDR3 runs 16 residues. CDR3: CASSPPGQAVNYGYTF. CDR3 in DNA: TGTGCCAGCTCACCACCGGGACAGGCAGTTAACTATGGCTACACCTTC.

V gene TRBV5-8 combines with J gene TRBJ2-1; a possible D gene is TRBD1 (6 bases). Germline lookup yields CDR1 SGHTS and CDR2 YDEGEE. V lost 7 bases to trimming and J lost 1 base, with 18 bases between them. The CDR3 loop spans 16 amino acids. CDR3 loop: CASVSRGGESYNEQFF. The CDR3 DNA reads TGTGCCAGCGTATCCAGAGGGGGTGAGTCCTACAATGAGCAGTTCTTC.

This clone was observed a few times. The J gene is TRBJ1-5, the V gene TRBV28, with 7 bases that match TRBD1. The CDR3 contains 16 residues. The V gene's germline CDR1 is MDHEN and CDR2 SYDVKM. V lost 1 base and J lost 2; bases outside the gene matches: 5. The CDR3 reads CASSLYDRVGNQPQHF. In DNA form, the CDR3 reads TGTGCCAGCAGTTTATACGACAGGGTGGGCAATCAGCCCCAGCATTTT.

The rearrangement joins TRBV20-1 to TRBJ1-1, with D perhaps matching TRBD1 (5 bases). This CDR3 spans 15 amino acids. Trimming took off 3 bases at V and 0 bases at J, with 14 bases between the two ends. From germline, CDR1 is DFQATT and CDR2 SNEGSKA (reference sequence). The CDR3 bases are TGCAGTGCTAGTGGGGGGGGACCCATGAACACTGAAGCTTTCTTT. Its translation is CSASGGGPMNTEAFF.

CDR3 DNA: TGTGCCAGCAGTTTATCGTCGGCTAGCGGGAGACGGAATGAGCAGTTCTTC. Its translation is CASSLSSASGRRNEQFF. The rearrangement uses TRBV27 and TRBJ2-1; 10 positions match TRBD2. The trim removed 0 bases at V and 7 bases at J, leaving 9 bases unmatched. The CDR3 runs to 17 residues. The germline V gene encodes CDR1 MNHEY and CDR2 SMNVEV (reference sequence).

This chain links TRBV20-1 with TRBJ1-6, with D maybe TRBD1 (6 bases). Trimming stripped 3 bases from V and 8 bases from J, with 20 bases between. This CDR3 spans 16 amino acids. Germline CDR1 DFQATT, CDR2 SNEGSKA (reference sequence). The CDR3 DNA sequence: TGCAGTGCTAGTGACGCGGGGGACACTAGTCATTCACCCCTCCACTTT. This sequence encodes CSASDAGDTSHSPLHF.

This chain joins TRBV7-3 and TRBJ2-1; 7 nucleotides match TRBD2. Germline loops: CDR1 SGHTA, CDR2 FQGTGA. The CDR3 loop spans 16 amino acids. V shed 5 bases and J 5 bases; nucleotides not matched to a gene: 12. The CDR3 reads CASSIERSSGHNEQFF. CDR3 coding DNA: TGTGCCAGCAGCATAGAAAGGTCTAGCGGCCACAATGAGCAGTTCTTC. The whole variable domain, remainder taken from reference TRBV7-3 and TRBJ2-1, is GAGVSQTPSNKVTEKGKYVELRCDPISGHTALYWYRQSLGQGPEFLIYFQGTGAADDSGLPNDRFFAVRPEGSVSTLKIQRTERGDSAVYLCASSIERSSGHNEQFFGPGTRLTVL.

CDR3 nucleotides: TGCGCCAGCAGCCAAGATCCAAACTACACTGAAGCTTTCTTT. It specifies CASSQDPNYTEAFF. This chain connects TRBV4-1 to TRBJ1-1; D unclear. Trimming stripped 0 bases from V and 3 bases from J, with 8 bases between. The CDR3 length is 14 residues. Germline-derived CDR1 and CDR2 are MGHRA and YSYEKL.

This clone was seen a handful of times. The V and J genes are TRBV9 and TRBJ1-6, with D maybe TRBD1 (5 bases). The CDR3 spans 16 residues. Germline V CDR1 and CDR2: SGDLS, YYNGEE. Between the trimmed V and J ends, which lost 0 bases and 8 bases, there was a span of 15 bases. CDR3 in amino acids: CASSVAPGDHYSPLHF. CDR3 DNA sequence: TGTGCCAGCAGCGTAGCCCCGGGGGACCATTATTCACCCCTCCACTTT.

V gene TRBV5-1 combines with J gene TRBJ1-2, with a tentative D call TRBD1 (5 bases). The germline gives CDR1 SGHRS, CDR2 YFSETQ. V gave up 4 bases and J gave up 7 bases, with 11 bases separating them. The CDR3 is made up of 12 amino acids. In nucleotides, the CDR3 is TGCGCCAGCAGCCCGGGGGTAACTGGCTACACCTTC. Translation: CASSPGVTGYTF.

V gene TRBV10-3 combines with J gene TRBJ1-3; TRBD1 agrees at 7 bases. After removal of 6 bases from V and 4 bases from J, the junction contained 6 bases not matched to a gene. Germline V gene sequence: CDR1 ENHRY, CDR2 SYGVKD. The CDR3 spans 14 residues. The CDR3 loop reads CAIRPDREGNTIYF. Written as DNA, the CDR3 is TGTGCCATCAGACCAGACAGGGAAGGAAACACCATATATTTT.

The rearrangement joins TRBV7-3 to TRBJ2-2, with D tentatively TRBD1 (5 bases). The germline CDR1 and CDR2 sequences are SGHTA and FQGTGA. The CDR3 is 14 amino acids. Deletions cut 8 bases from V and 3 bases from J, with 13 bases between. CDR3 bases: TGTGCCAGCTCTGCAGGGCGGTACACCGGGGAGCTGTTTTTT. Translating gives CASSAGRYTGELFF. The entire variable domain, with the rest obtained from reference TRBV7-3 and TRBJ2-2, is as follows: GAGVSQTPSNKVTEKGKYVELRCDPISGHTALYWYRQSLGQGPEFLIYFQGTGAADDSGLPNDRFFAVRPEGSVSTLKIQRTERGDSAVYLCASSAGRYTGELFFGEGSRLTVL.

The sample holds a few counts of this clone. V gene TRBV19 combines with J gene TRBJ2-4; D may be TRBD1 (6 bases). V was shortened by 4 bases and J by 6 bases, with 10 bases between the two germline ends. The germline CDR1 and CDR2 sequences are LNHDA and SQIVND (reference sequence). The CDR3 runs to 13 residues. DNA of the CDR3: TGTGCCAGTAGTACCCGGACAGCAAACATTCAGTACTTC. It translates to CASSTRTANIQYF.

This chain joins TRBV7-3 and TRBJ2-7; the D gene is possibly TRBD2 (7 bases). CDR1 and CDR2 from the germline V gene are SGHTA and FQGTGA. This CDR3 spans 17 amino acids. Between the trimmed V and J ends, which lost 0 bases and 6 bases, there was a span of 21 bases. CDR3 amino acids: CASSLTGRVQGGGEQYF. For the CDR3, the DNA is TGTGCCAGCAGCTTAACGGGGAGGGTACAGGGAGGGGGCGAGCAGTACTTC.

This clone showed up just a few times. CDR3 sequence (DNA): TGTGCCAGCAGCTTACTACAGGGGGCTTTCGAGCAGTACTTC. It codes for CASSLLQGAFEQYF. The gene calls are TRBV7-9 and TRBJ2-7; 9 bases agree with TRBD1. With 2 bases clipped from V and 6 bases from J, the junction kept 5 bases outside the gene matches. This CDR3 region has 14 residues. Germline V gene lookup returns CDR1 SEHNR and CDR2 FQNEAQ (reference sequence).

The chain recombines TRBV10-2 with TRBJ1-5; TRBD1 is a possible D gene (5 bases). Germline values: CDR1 WSHSY, CDR2 SAAADI. CDR3 length: 12 residues. Trimming cost V 5 bases and J 6 bases, with 8 bases left between them. This chain's CDR3 is CASSHGGQPQHF. DNA for the CDR3: TGCGCCAGCAGTCACGGGGGTCAGCCCCAGCATTTT.

This rearrangement joins TRBV3-1 (or the pseudogene TRBV3-2) to TRBJ2-7; TRBD2 matches 7 bases. Per the germline V gene, CDR1 is LGHDT and CDR2 is YNNKEL (reference sequence). The length of the CDR3 is 13 residues. The junction had 2 bases not matched to a gene; V was cut back by 4 bases and J by 2 bases. CDR3 nucleotide sequence: TGTGCCAGCAGCCGGGAGGGAGCCTACGAGCAGTACTTC. This encodes CASSREGAYEQYF.

The J gene is TRBJ1-5, the V gene TRBV11-1; 8 bases map to TRBD1. Germline trimming cut 5 bases from V and 6 bases from J; bases unmatched to any gene: 3. CDR3 length: 13 amino acids. Germline loops: CDR1 SGHAT, CDR2 FQDESV (reference sequence). The CDR3 bases are TGTGCCAGCAGCACAGGGGGGGGTCAGCCCCAGCATTTT. The encoded protein is CASSTGGGQPQHF.

The gene calls are TRBV19 and TRBJ1-1, with D uncertain. Looked up from germline, CDR1 is LNHDA and CDR2 is SQIVND (reference sequence). The CDR3 contains 13 residues. V lost 6 bases and J 1 base, leaving 9 bases between the germline ends. The CDR3 bases are TGTGCCAGTAGCCCAGACACGAACACTGAAGCTTTCTTT. Protein sequence: CASSPDTNTEAFF.

This chain joins TRBV11-3 and TRBJ2-2, with TRBD1 matching 8 bases. CDR1 is SGHNT, CDR2 YENEEA, per germline. The CDR3 is 15 amino acids. Trimming took 4 bases from V and 1 from J; bases not matched to a gene: 2. DNA of the CDR3: TGTGCCAGCAGCTCGGGGACAGGGAACACCGGGGAGCTGTTTTTT. It yields the protein CASSSGTGNTGELFF.

The chain uses TRBV6-5 and TRBJ2-1; weak D call: TRBD2 (5 bases). The CDR3 runs to 12 residues. V gave up 8 bases and J gave up 6 bases, with 11 bases separating them. The germline V gene encodes CDR1 MNHEY and CDR2 SVGAGI. CDR3 nucleotide sequence: TGTGCCAGCCGGTCAGCGGCCAATGAGCAGTTCTTC. It yields the protein CASRSAANEQFF.

With respect to this clone: Different DNA sequences within this sample yield the same CDR3. The rearrangement links TRBV5-1 to TRBJ1-4; TRBD1 agrees at 8 bases. Trimming took 3 bases from V and 5 from J; bases not matched to a gene: 3. Germline V lookup: CDR1 SGHRS, CDR2 YFSETQ. The CDR3 totals 14 residues. This CDR3 is CASSSTGANEKLFF. The CDR3 nucleotides are TGCGCCAGCAGCTCGACAGGGGCGAATGAAAAACTGTTTTTT.

This clone was detected only once. The chain carries TRBV12-2 and TRBJ2-1; the DNA was not compared with TRBD2, the D call given in the table. TRBV12-2 is listed as a pseudogene. The CDR3 has 13 amino acids. For the CDR3, the DNA is TGTGCAAGTCGCTTAATTATTTCTTTTGAGCAGTTCTTC. Amino acid sequence: CASRLIISFEQFF.

This clone was counted only a few times. CDR3 sequence (DNA): TGTGCCAGCAGCCACGGACAGGCCTCCTACGAGCAGTACTTC. This codes for CASSHGQASYEQYF. This chain uses TRBV4-2 with TRBJ2-7; 7 nucleotides align to TRBD1. J gave up 0 bases and V 3 bases, and 2 bases lay outside the gene matches. This CDR3 has 14 residues. Looked up from germline, CDR1 is LGHNA and CDR2 is YNFKEQ.

The chain has TRBV10-3 and TRBJ1-2, with 8 bases that match TRBD1. The V segment lost 2 bases and the J segment 6 bases; nucleotides outside the gene matches: 5. CDR1 is ENHRY and CDR2 is SYGVKD in the germline V gene. The CDR3 contains 14 residues. The CDR3 nucleotides read TGTGCCATCAGTGAGGACAGGGGAATGGATGGCTACACCTTC. Its translation: CAISEDRGMDGYTF.

The DNA for the CDR3 is TGCAGTGCTAGGACAGCCTACGAGCAGTACTTC. Translating it yields CSARTAYEQYF. This chain uses TRBV20-1 with TRBJ2-7, with D maybe TRBD1 (5 bases). Trimming pared 3 bases from V and 2 bases from J, leaving 5 bases between. The CDR3 is made up of 11 amino acids. Germline CDR1 and CDR2: DFQATT and SNEGSKA (reference sequence).

CDR3 bases: TGTGCCAGCAGCCAAGGGCGGGAGGGCCTTCGGGAGCAGTACTTC. It translates to CASSQGREGLREQYF. The chain recombines TRBV3-1 (or the pseudogene TRBV3-2) with TRBJ2-7; 9 bases map to TRBD2. Losses at the gene ends were 1 base for V and 7 bases for J; bases not matched to a gene: 8. Germline V gene lookup returns CDR1 LGHDT and CDR2 YNNKEL (reference sequence). CDR3 size: 15 residues.

Here the CDR3 reads CASSGPGHLSSYNSPLHF. In nucleotides, the CDR3 is TGTGCCAGCAGTGGCCCGGGACACCTAAGCTCCTATAATTCACCCCTCCACTTT. The V gene is TRBV25-1, the J gene TRBJ1-6, with a possible D match to TRBD1 (6 bases). CDR3 size: 18 residues. V was shortened by 4 bases and J by 0 bases, with 16 bases between the two germline ends. Germline CDR1 reads MGHDK; CDR2 reads SYGVNS.

The genes are TRBV5-1 and TRBJ1-2; 7 nucleotides align to TRBD1. The CDR3 has 12 amino acids. The germline V gene has CDR1 SGHRS and CDR2 YFSETQ. V was clipped by 7 bases and J by 8 bases; unmatched bases: 8. CDR3 in amino acids: CASGTVSRGYTF. The CDR3 DNA sequence: TGCGCCAGCGGGACAGTCTCCCGGGGCTACACCTTC.

This chain uses TRBV5-1 with TRBJ2-1, with TRBD2 identical over 9 bases. Trimming removed 3 bases from V and 0 bases from J; junction bases left unmatched: 16. Per the germline V gene, CDR1 is SGHRS and CDR2 is YFSETQ. The CDR3 covers 20 residues. In DNA form, the CDR3 reads TGCGCCAGCAGCTCAAATAGCGGGGGAGTCTCTAGGAGCTCCTACAATGAGCAGTTCTTC. Translated: CASSSNSGGVSRSSYNEQFF.